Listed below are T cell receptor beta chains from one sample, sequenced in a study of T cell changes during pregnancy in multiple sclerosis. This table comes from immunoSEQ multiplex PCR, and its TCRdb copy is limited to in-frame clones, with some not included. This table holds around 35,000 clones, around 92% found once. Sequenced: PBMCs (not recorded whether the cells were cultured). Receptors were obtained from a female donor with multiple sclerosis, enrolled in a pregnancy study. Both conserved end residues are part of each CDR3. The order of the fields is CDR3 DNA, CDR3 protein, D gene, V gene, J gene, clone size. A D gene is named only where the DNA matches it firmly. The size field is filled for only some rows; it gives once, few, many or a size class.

DNA: TGCGCCAGCAGCTTCCGGGGGGATAGCAATCAGCCCCAGCATTTT; CDR3: CASSFRGDSNQPQHF; D: NA; V: TRBV4-1; J: TRBJ1-5; size: NA
DNA: TGTGCCAGCAACGTTGTCCTTGGCAATCAGCCCCAGCATTTT; CDR3: CASNVVLGNQPQHF; D: NA; V: TRBV2; J: TRBJ1-5; size: NA
DNA: TGCGCCAGCAGCTTGGGGGGACAGGGAAGCGAGCAGTACTTC; CDR3: CASSLGGQGSEQYF; D: TRBD1; V: TRBV5-1; J: TRBJ2-7; size: NA
DNA: TGTGCCAGCAGTGGGGCAGGGGCGGAGACCCAGTACTTC; CDR3: CASSGAGAETQYF; D: NA; V: TRBV25-1; J: TRBJ2-5; size: NA
DNA: TGTGCCAGCTCACCCCTAAACTCCAATGAGCAGTTCTTC; CDR3: CASSPLNSNEQFF; D: NA; V: TRBV18; J: TRBJ2-1; size: NA
DNA: TGTGCCAGCAGCTTAGCGCAGGGTGGCCAGCCCCAGCATTTT; CDR3: CASSLAQGGQPQHF; D: NA; V: TRBV7-2; J: TRBJ1-5; size: NA
DNA: TGTGCCAGCAGCGCCCCAGGGTTCTCTGGAAACACCATATATTTT; CDR3: CASSAPGFSGNTIYF; D: NA; V: TRBV9; J: TRBJ1-3; size: NA
DNA: TGTGCCAGCTCACCATCTCTTCCGTCCGCCTCTGGAAACACCATATATTTT; CDR3: CASSPSLPSASGNTIYF; D: NA; V: TRBV18; J: TRBJ1-3; size: NA
DNA: TGTGCCAGCAGGATCCGGGGCTCGGAGTACGAGCAGTACTTC; CDR3: CASRIRGSEYEQYF; D: NA; V: TRBV5-6; J: TRBJ2-7; size: NA
DNA: TGCGCCAGCAGCCTCCCCCAGCCATATGAGCAGTTCTTC; CDR3: CASSLPQPYEQFF; D: NA; V: TRBV5-1; J: TRBJ2-1; size: NA
DNA: TGTGCCAGTAGTATTTTTGACACAACCAATGAAAAACTGTTTTTT; CDR3: CASSIFDTTNEKLFF; D: NA; V: TRBV19; J: TRBJ1-4; size: NA
DNA: TGTGCCAGAGGCCCGGGAATTTTCTCCTACGAGCAGTACTTC; CDR3: CARGPGIFSYEQYF; D: NA; V: TRBV19; J: TRBJ2-7; size: NA
DNA: TGTGCCAGCAGCGTAGTAGCATCTGGAAACACCATATATTTT; CDR3: CASSVVASGNTIYF; D: NA; V: TRBV9; J: TRBJ1-3; size: NA
DNA: TGCGCCAGCAGCTCCGGCCGGGACAGGGTATACTACGAGCAGTACTTC; CDR3: CASSSGRDRVYYEQYF; D: TRBD1; V: TRBV5-1; J: TRBJ2-7; size: NA
DNA: TGTGCCAGCAGCTTGTATATCCTCAGGGTGTCTTCCACAGATACGCAGTATTTT; CDR3: CASSLYILRVSSTDTQYF; D: NA; V: TRBV7-9; J: TRBJ2-3; size: NA
DNA: TGTGCCAGCAGTCGGACAGGGGTCTCCGGGGAGCTGTTTTTT; CDR3: CASSRTGVSGELFF; D: TRBD1; V: TRBV5-5; J: TRBJ2-2; size: few
DNA: TGTGCCAGTAGTATTAACCCTAGCGGGAGTACCGAGCAGTACTTC; CDR3: CASSINPSGSTEQYF; D: TRBD2; V: TRBV19; J: TRBJ2-7; size: NA
DNA: TGCGCCAGCAGCGGACAAGAGACCCAGTACTTC; CDR3: CASSGQETQYF; D: NA; V: TRBV5-1; J: TRBJ2-5; size: once
DNA: TGCGCCAGCAGCTCGGACAGGGGAGCCTATGGCTACACCTTC; CDR3: CASSSDRGAYGYTF; D: TRBD1; V: TRBV5-1; J: TRBJ1-2; size: NA
DNA: TGTGCCAGCAGCTTGAGGGACAGTAACTATGGCTACACCTTC; CDR3: CASSLRDSNYGYTF; D: TRBD1; V: TRBV7-2; J: TRBJ1-2; size: NA
DNA: TGTGCCAGCAGCCCTCAAGGACTAGCGAGTAATGAGCAGTTCTTC; CDR3: CASSPQGLASNEQFF; D: TRBD2; V: TRBV7-2; J: TRBJ2-1; size: NA
DNA: TGTGCCAGCAGTTACTTTGAGGGCAGCTCCTACGAGCAGTACTTC; CDR3: CASSYFEGSSYEQYF; D: NA; V: TRBV6-5; J: TRBJ2-7; size: NA
DNA: TGTGCCAGCAGTTTAATGGACCGCTTCTCAGATACGCAGTATTTT; CDR3: CASSLMDRFSDTQYF; D: NA; V: TRBV28; J: TRBJ2-3; size: NA
DNA: TGTGCCAGTCGGACAGGGGGCAACTATGGCTACACCTTC; CDR3: CASRTGGNYGYTF; D: TRBD1; V: TRBV19; J: TRBJ1-2; size: NA
DNA: TGTGCCAGCAGCTTACGAAGCGGGAGAACAGATACGCAGTATTTT; CDR3: CASSLRSGRTDTQYF; D: TRBD2; V: TRBV7-9; J: TRBJ2-3; size: NA
DNA: TGTGCCAGCTCAACGACTAGCGGAACATTCTACGAGCAGTACTTC; CDR3: CASSTTSGTFYEQYF; D: TRBD2; V: TRBV18; J: TRBJ2-7; size: few
DNA: TGCGCCAGCAGCCCCGGGACTAGCGGGCAAGAGACCCAGTACTTC; CDR3: CASSPGTSGQETQYF; D: TRBD2; V: TRBV5-1; J: TRBJ2-5; size: NA